The sequence of this T cell receptor beta chain was determined in a study of T cells in Graves' hyperthyroidism and ophthalmopathy (dated by TCRdb to the late 2010s). In the study overall: Peripheral blood samples were taken at initial diagnosis, before any treatment was given. Prospective prediction of ophthalmopathy was tested in an independent validation cohort of 18 to 20 hyperthyroidism patients and 17 patients who later progressed to ophthalmopathy. The 100 or so discovery patients were randomly split 7:3 into training and test sets. In addition, the study compared T-cell repertoires in thyroid tissue and in blood from five or six Graves' hyperthyroidism patients. A discovery cohort of about 100 patients, roughly 45 with Graves' ophthalmopathy and roughly 59 with stable Graves' hyperthyroidism, was used to find distinguishing TCR V-J signatures. The paper describes TCR Vbeta CDR3 sequencing of 135 peripheral blood samples, made up of some 40 ophthalmopathy patients, 70 to 80 hyperthyroidism patients and roughly 17 progressor patients. After blood sampling, hyperthyroidism patients were treated with methimazole at a starting dose of 30 mg daily, and ophthalmopathy patients were treated with high-dose intravenous methylprednisolone. Study-wide conclusions, independent of this receptor: Most expanded thyroid clonotypes (frequency above 0.001) were also detected in blood, a finding suggesting that blood repertoires may reflect thyroid immune responses. A model built on a 13 V-J signature distinguished ophthalmopathy from stable hyperthyroidism, reaching around 90% sensitivity and about 81% specificity in cross-validation and 80%/75% in testing. No statistical method was used to set the sample size in advance, and investigators knew the group allocation. In validation, the model predicted progression to ophthalmopathy with over 65% sensitivity and roughly 72% specificity, a median of approximately 6.5 months before onset.

Moderately to severely active disease, a Clinical Activity Score of at least 3, a NOSPECS grade of at least 4, and a duration under 3 months were present in ophthalmopathy patients. Patients with uncontrolled infections, other autoimmune diseases, pregnancy or lactation were excluded. Diagnoses were established on the basis of clinical symptoms, serum thyroxine and TRAb, thyroid ultrasound, and orbital computed tomography. PBMCs were separated from under 12 ml of fresh peripheral blood using Ficoll-Paque density gradient centrifugation. Total RNA was extracted with Trizol reagent, and quality was checked on an Agilent 2100 Bioanalyzer. Amplification of TCR beta CDR3 regions was carried out from RNA transcripts. The first round of RT-PCR for the TCR CDR3 was performed with the HTBI primer set and the Qiagen OneStep RT-PCR kit. Libraries were constructed in a second round of multiplex PCR, after which size selection and purification were performed. The libraries were sequenced on an Illumina HiSeq2000 using paired-end 100 bp reads. The original pipeline was this. SOAPnuke was used to process the raw data, removing reads that contained adapters or uncalled bases, had a mean Phred below 15, or lacked an exact match to the constant primer or identifier. COPE v1.2.5 was used to merge high-quality paired reads, and clonotypes were defined as unique nucleotide sequences. MiTCR v1.1 was used to align the clonotypes against IMGT TRBV, TRBD and TRBJ reference segments. Analysis was restricted to V-J combinations with a frequency above 0.0001, which covered about 99% of repertoires. A TCS score was defined as the ratio between F50 (clonal expansion) and ExV (chaos), using BLOSUM62-based TCRdist between CDR3 peptides within each V-J. Welch's t-statistics and random forest reduced around 550 V-J features to 13, which were used in a naive Bayes classifier (R e1071). TCRdb took the public reads, trimmed them with fastp at Q25, ran MiXCR for clone calling and kept in-frame beta chains. Under each unique CDR3 protein, matching rows form one entry showing the most common genes and DNA. For this entry, the V and J calls and clone size follow TCRdb and not the study's own pipeline. The sample yields hundreds of thousands of distinct CDR3 sequences; roughly 22% were counted once. The biggest ten clones account for approximately 60% of the sample.

This clonotype was picked up many times. Its recognized antigen is unknown. Qualities for individual bases were not recorded, and no much larger clone is one base off. The CDR1 and CDR2 encoded by the germline V gene are MNHNS and SASEGT. V loses 5 bases of germline sequence and J loses 6 bases, and the interval between the two ends is 14 bases. The CDR3 holds 14 amino acids from the cysteine to the phenylalanine. Kept here is only the CDR3 DNA, which spans 42 bases and is read in frame from base 1. The TCR was taken from a man aged 25-45 years with Graves' ophthalmopathy. This chain is built from TRBV6-1 and TRBJ2-1; the D gene cannot be named for sure. The sample taken for sequencing was blood. Here the CDR3 is given as CASSPRLLGNEQFF. The nucleotide sequence is TGTGCCAGCAGTCCCCGACTGCTCGGCAATGAGCAGTTCTTC.